The T cell receptor beta chain under discussion was sequenced for a study of early T cells in non-severe SARS-CoV-2 infection. This clonotype appeared many times. The germline CDR1 and CDR2 sequences are SGHNT and YENEEA. This CDR3 comprises 15 residues. Trimming removed 3 bases from V and 0 bases from J, with 10 bases in between. Using its own MiXCR run on the 5' RACE reads, TCRdb lists one record per CDR3 protein. The sample carries about 77,000 distinct CDR3 sequences, around 10% recorded once. The sample here was whole blood, taken at baseline. The chain uses TRBV11-3 and TRBJ2-3; TRBD2 is a possible D gene (6 bases). This TCR was sampled from an adult who was a healthcare worker with PCR-confirmed SARS-CoV-2 infection or an uninfected control (not recorded which). The donor label of this sample is uncertain. CDR3 DNA: TGTGCCAGCAGCTTTCGGAGGGCTAGCACAGATACGCAGTATTTT. Protein product: CASSFRRASTDTQYF. Full variable domain (missing parts from reference TRBV11-3 and TRBJ2-3): EAGVVQSPRYKIIEKKQPVAFWCNPISGHNTLYWYLQNLGQGPELLIRYENEEAVDDSQLPKDRFSAERLKGVDSTLKIQPAELGDSAVYLCASSFRRASTDTQYFGPGTRLTVL.